Below are 26 T cell receptor beta chains sequenced from a single sample in a study of blood T cell repertoires in COVID-19. The repertoire was sequenced with immunoSEQ multiplex PCR; TCRdb's copy has only in-frame clones and lacks some. The table has some 80,000 clones, 86% seen once; the top ten hold roughly 4.5%. The sample comprised peripheral blood. The receptors come from a man aged 45 to 65 with active or convalescent COVID-19.

V usage is TRBV6-2 or TRBV6-3 and J usage is TRBJ2-2; 7 positions agree with TRBD2. Germline V CDR1 and CDR2: MNHEY, SVGEGT. With 2 bases clipped from V and 4 bases from J, the junction kept 7 bases outside the gene matches. The CDR3 is 16 residues long. CDR3 sequence reads: CASSYEAGPGTGELFF. The CDR3 DNA is TGTGCCAGCAGTTACGAAGCGGGGCCGGGCACCGGGGAGCTGTTTTTT.

V is TRBV28 and J is TRBJ2-1; D is perhaps TRBD2 (6 bases). V dropped 6 bases and J dropped 5 bases, with 17 bases sitting between them. The CDR3 totals 15 residues. Germline V gene data show CDR1 as MDHEN and CDR2 as SYDVKM. Here the CDR3 DNA reads TGTGCCAGCAGCCCTGGACTAACGTTCAACAATGAGCAGTTCTTC. This translates into CASSPGLTFNNEQFF.

This chain links TRBV5-1 with TRBJ2-3; possibly TRBD1 for D (5 bases). V lost 4 bases to trimming and J lost 0 bases, with 12 bases between them. The CDR3 spans 15 residues. Germline V gives CDR1 SGHRS, CDR2 YFSETQ. For the CDR3, the DNA is TGCGCCAGCAGCCCGGGTGGGGCTAGCACAGATACGCAGTATTTT. Its protein product is CASSPGGASTDTQYF.

This chain uses TRBV30 with TRBJ1-2; 9 bases match TRBD1. CDR3 length: 14 residues. Per germline, CDR1 GTSNPN and CDR2 SVGIG (reference sequence). Germline trimming cut 4 bases from V and 3 bases from J; bases unmatched to any gene: 6. CDR3 nucleotide sequence: TGTGCCTGGATCCGGACAGGGGAAGACTATGGCTACACCTTC. It encodes CAWIRTGEDYGYTF.

The V and J genes are TRBV19 and TRBJ1-5; D is uncertain. The CDR3 has 14 residues. Germline CDR1 and CDR2: LNHDA and SQIVND (reference sequence). Trimming shortened V by 1 base and J by 3 bases, and 7 bases separated the two germline ends. DNA for the CDR3: TGTGCCAGTAGTATAGGGCCCTTCAATCAGCCCCAGCATTTT. Its protein is CASSIGPFNQPQHF.

The chain employs TRBV5-1 and TRBJ2-5, with a weak D call TRBD1 (6 bases). This CDR3 has 18 residues. Trimming took off 0 bases at V and 5 bases at J, with 23 bases between the two ends. The germline V gene has CDR1 SGHRS and CDR2 YFSETQ. The CDR3 here is CASSLGGRGSIETETQYF. As DNA, the CDR3 is TGCGCCAGCAGCTTGGGTGGCAGGGGTTCGATAGAGACGGAGACCCAGTACTTC. The full variable domain, rest sourced from reference TRBV5-1 and TRBJ2-5, is KAGVTQTPRYLIKTRGQQVTLSCSPISGHRSVSWYQQTPGQGLQFLFEYFSETQRNKGNFPGRFSGRQFSNSRSEMNVSTLELGDSALYLCASSLGGRGSIETETQYFGPGTRLLVL.

The gene calls are TRBV10-3 and TRBJ1-5; 10 bases agree with TRBD1. The CDR3 contains 17 residues. CDR1 ENHRY and CDR2 SYGVKD come from the germline V gene. The J segment lost 1 base and the V segment lost 0 bases, leaving 3 bases of the junction unmatched. Here the CDR3 DNA reads TGTGCCATCAGTGAGTCGACAGGGGGCGCGAGCAATCAGCCCCAGCATTTT. Residues: CAISESTGGASNQPQHF.

V and J are TRBV28 and TRBJ2-3, with D possibly being TRBD1 (6 bases). Trimming removed 5 bases from V and 0 bases from J, with 12 bases in between. Looked up from germline, CDR1 is MDHEN and CDR2 is SYDVKM. This CDR3 is 15 amino acids long. In nucleotides, the CDR3 is TGTGCCAGCAGTGAATGGACAGCTAGCACAGATACGCAGTATTTT. This codes for CASSEWTASTDTQYF.

V is TRBV4-1 and J is TRBJ2-1; TRBD1 agrees at 11 bases. This CDR3 region has 16 residues. CDR1 and CDR2 from the germline V gene are MGHRA and YSYEKL. The trim removed 0 bases at V and 9 bases at J, leaving 7 bases unmatched. The CDR3 loop is CASSQDEGQGAGEQFF. The CDR3 bases are TGCGCCAGCAGCCAAGATGAAGGACAGGGGGCTGGTGAGCAGTTCTTC.

This chain joins TRBV7-9 and TRBJ1-2; 7 bases map to TRBD1. The CDR3 contains 15 residues. Germline CDR1 SEHNR, CDR2 FQNEAQ (reference sequence). V was clipped by 3 bases and J by 4 bases; unmatched bases: 8. The CDR3 nucleotides are TGTGCCAGCAGCTTGGGGGACAGTAGGAGCTATGGCTACACCTTC. This sequence encodes CASSLGDSRSYGYTF.

In this sample, this clone turned up once. The genes are TRBV24-1 and TRBJ2-5, with TRBD1 matching over 7 bases. This CDR3 region has 15 residues. The germline gives CDR1 KGHDR, CDR2 SFDVKD. Germline trimming cut 4 bases from V and 2 bases from J; bases unmatched to any gene: 6. The CDR3 bases are TGTGCCACCAGTGACACACCGGGACAGCAAGAGACCCAGTACTTC. Translated: CATSDTPGQQETQYF.

The chain employs TRBV12-3 or TRBV12-4 and TRBJ1-2; 7 positions match TRBD1. This CDR3 is 12 amino acids long. The ends lost 2 bases at V and 8 bases at J; junction bases unmatched: 2. This CDR3 is CASSLQGEGYTF. The CDR3 region has the DNA TGTGCCAGCAGTTTACAGGGGGAGGGCTACACCTTC.

The V and J genes are TRBV27 and TRBJ1-2; 7 bases align to TRBD1. Germline CDR1 reads MNHEY; CDR2 reads SMNVEV (reference sequence). The CDR3 has 13 residues. The junction had 5 bases not matched to a gene; V was cut back by 5 bases and J by 5 bases. CDR3 in DNA: TGTGCCAGCAGTCCGGGACAGTGGTATGGCTACACCTTC. It translates to CASSPGQWYGYTF.

A single count supports this clone. V is TRBV19 and J is TRBJ2-2; 8 nucleotides align to TRBD1. This CDR3 comprises 15 residues. V shed 9 bases and J 4 bases; nucleotides not matched to a gene: 10. CDR1 LNHDA and CDR2 SQIVND come from the germline V gene (reference sequence). CDR3 loop: CASQTGERVTGELFF. The DNA of the CDR3 is TGTGCCAGCCAGACAGGGGAGAGGGTCACCGGGGAGCTGTTTTTT.

The chain carries TRBV6-6 and TRBJ2-3, with TRBD2 matching 16 bases. Looked up from germline, CDR1 is MNHNY and CDR2 is SVGAGI (reference sequence). The trim removed 6 bases at V and 6 bases at J, leaving 15 bases unmatched. The CDR3 contains 19 residues. The CDR3 loop reads CASSSGLAGGNIGEDTQYF. CDR3 in DNA: TGTGCCAGCAGCTCGGGACTAGCGGGGGGGAATATCGGCGAGGATACGCAGTATTTT.

This chain uses TRBV28 with TRBJ1-5, with TRBD1 as a possible D gene (6 bases). V gave up 4 bases and J gave up 3 bases, with 16 bases separating them. This CDR3 is 16 amino acids long. Germline-derived CDR1 and CDR2 are MDHEN and SYDVKM. The CDR3 spells CASSYPPGANNQPQHF. The CDR3 coding sequence is TGTGCCAGCAGTTACCCCCCAGGGGCCAACAATCAGCCCCAGCATTTT. Using reference TRBV28 and TRBJ1-5 for the parts outside the CDR3, the full variable domain is DVKVTQSSRYLVKRTGEKVFLECVQDMDHENMFWYRQDPGLGLRLIYFSYDVKMKEKGDIPEGYSVSREKKERFSLILESASTNQTSMYLCASSYPPGANNQPQHFGDGTRLSIL.

V and J are TRBV7-2 and TRBJ2-7; 12 nucleotides align to TRBD2. This CDR3 contains 15 residues. Germline assignment: CDR1 SGHTA and CDR2 FQGNSA. Trimming at V came to 3 bases and at J to 6 bases, leaving 6 bases not matched to a gene. In nucleotides, the CDR3 is TGTGCCAGCAGCTTGAGACCTAGCGGGGGGGCCGAGCAGTACTTC. As protein: CASSLRPSGGAEQYF.

The chain joins TRBV4-1 to TRBJ1-2, with unresolved D. The CDR3 runs to 11 residues. CDR1 and CDR2 (germline): MGHRA, YSYEKL. V lost 4 bases and J 7 bases, leaving 7 bases between the germline ends. CDR3 coding DNA: TGCGCCAGCAGCCGGGAGTCTGGCTACACCTTC. This sequence encodes CASSRESGYTF.

This clone was counted a few times. The V gene is TRBV28, the J gene TRBJ1-1; 7 bases line up with TRBD1. Germline values: CDR1 MDHEN, CDR2 SYDVKM. Losses at the gene ends were 7 bases for V and 5 bases for J; bases not matched to a gene: 13. This CDR3 is 15 amino acids long. CDR3 bases: TGTGCCAGCACCCCGGGGAAGGGGGCTAGAACTGAAGCTTTCTTT. It codes for CASTPGKGARTEAFF.

CDR3 protein: CASSLAGQGSNEQFF. CDR3 DNA sequence: TGTGCCAGCAGCTTAGCAGGACAGGGGAGTAATGAGCAGTTCTTC. The gene calls are TRBV7-7 and TRBJ2-1; 9 positions match TRBD1. The CDR3 loop spans 15 amino acids. Germline lookup yields CDR1 SSHAT and CDR2 FNYEAQ (reference sequence). With V trimmed by 0 bases and J by 7 bases, 4 bases remained unmatched.

This clone was detected once. This chain uses TRBV6-5 with TRBJ1-3; the D is unclear. CDR3 length: 13 residues. V was cut by 7 bases and J by 0 bases, with 7 bases left in between. Germline loops: CDR1 MNHEY, CDR2 SVGAGI. In DNA, the CDR3 is TGTGCCAGCACCCCAGACTCTGGAAACACCATATATTTT. Residues: CASTPDSGNTIYF.

This chain connects TRBV5-1 to TRBJ1-2, with 8 bases that match TRBD1. The germline CDR1 and CDR2 sequences are SGHRS and YFSETQ. Unmatched junction bases numbered 5, after V lost 0 bases and J lost 1 base. This CDR3 spans 16 amino acids. The chain's CDR3 is CASSLDGTGLNYGYTF. As DNA, the CDR3 is TGCGCCAGCAGCTTGGACGGGACAGGACTTAACTATGGCTACACCTTC.

The chain has TRBV5-1 and TRBJ2-5, with TRBD1 identical over 10 bases. The CDR3 spans 14 residues. Germline V gene sequence: CDR1 SGHRS, CDR2 YFSETQ. V shed 4 bases, J shed 2 bases, and the junction held 2 bases outside the gene matches. In DNA form, the CDR3 reads TGCGCCAGCAGCCCGGGACAGGGGCAAGAGACCCAGTACTTC. It codes for CASSPGQGQETQYF.

The CDR3 reads CASSSGLAGLSYEQYF. The CDR3 nucleotides read TGTGCCAGCAGTTCTGGACTAGCGGGCCTCTCCTACGAGCAGTACTTC. The chain joins TRBV28 to TRBJ2-7, with 11 bases identical to TRBD2. The CDR3 loop spans 16 amino acids. Germline assignment: CDR1 MDHEN and CDR2 SYDVKM. The J segment lost 0 bases and the V segment lost 4 bases, leaving 5 bases of the junction unmatched.

The chain is built from TRBV18 and TRBJ2-2; TRBD1 aligns across 7 bases. The V and J ends lost 2 bases and 0 bases, in that order; junction bases with no gene match: 3. The CDR3 spans 16 residues. From germline, CDR1 is KGHSH and CDR2 LQKENI. The CDR3 nucleotides read TGTGCCAGCTCACCAAGGGGGCCCCCGAACACCGGGGAGCTGTTTTTT. Protein sequence: CASSPRGPPNTGELFF.

This clone occurred a few times. This chain uses TRBV19 with TRBJ1-2; D possibly corresponds to TRBD1 (5 bases). CDR1 is LNHDA and CDR2 is SQIVND in the germline V gene (reference sequence). The CDR3 is 14 amino acids. V lost 4 bases, J lost 9 bases, and 18 bases lay in between. CDR3 DNA sequence: TGTGCCAGTAGTAAGGACAAGACCCTTGAACGCTACACCTTC. It translates to CASSKDKTLERYTF.